The 13 T cell receptor beta chains in this list originate from one sample, sequenced in a study of blood T cells in healthy people across ages. A second roughly 7 to 12 cycle PCR used barcoded and J-beta primers. TCRdb analysed the 5' RACE reads with MiXCR anew, one entry per CDR3 protein. The sample carries more than 1,400,000 distinct CDR3 sequences, about 40% recorded once. Specimen: blood. Receptor source: a woman aged 18-30 years in good health.

This rearrangement joins TRBV28 to TRBJ2-7; unclear D gene. Trimming left V 3 bases short and J 5 bases short, with 8 bases between. The CDR3 sequence is 12 residues long. Germline V CDR1 and CDR2: MDHEN, SYDVKM. CDR3 protein: CASSFKSNEQYF. The CDR3 coding sequence is TGTGCCAGCAGTTTTAAGTCGAACGAGCAGTACTTC. The full variable domain, rest sourced from reference TRBV28 and TRBJ2-7, is DVKVTQSSRYLVKRTGEKVFLECVQDMDHENMFWYRQDPGLGLRLIYFSYDVKMKEKGDIPEGYSVSREKKERFSLILESASTNQTSMYLCASSFKSNEQYFGPGTRLTVT.

This clonotype occurred a few times. The chain uses TRBV20-1 and TRBJ2-5; D gene uncertain. Germline CDR1 and CDR2: DFQATT and SNEGSKA (reference sequence). This CDR3 is built from 14 residues. V shed 3 bases and J shed 5 bases, with 16 bases lying between them. CDR3 protein: CSASFVLTTETQYF. The DNA of the CDR3 is TGCAGTGCTAGTTTTGTCCTGACGACGGAGACCCAGTACTTC.

The chain joins TRBV30 to TRBJ2-3, with D hard to call. This CDR3 has 13 residues. With 4 bases removed from V and 0 bases from J, the gap between germline ends came to 8 bases. In germline, CDR1 is GTSNPN, CDR2 SVGIG (reference sequence). In nucleotides, the CDR3 is TGTGCCTGGAATTGGATAAGCACAGATACGCAGTATTTT. Translation gives CAWNWISTDTQYF. Looking up the rest from reference TRBV30 and TRBJ2-3 gives the full variable domain: SQTIHQWPATLVQPVGSPLSLECTVEGTSNPNLYWYRQAAGRGLQLLFYSVGIGQISSEVPQNLSASRPQDRQFILSSKKLLLSDSGFYLCAWNWISTDTQYFGPGTRLTVL.

As to this clonotype: Its ends do not fully match the called genes, so a read error is possible. This sequence joins TRBV20-1 and TRBJ2-7, with 8 bases identical to TRBD1. This CDR3 comprises 14 residues. In germline, CDR1 is DFQATT, CDR2 SNEGSKA (reference sequence). CDR3 sequence reads: CSARAKGTGYEQYF. In DNA, the CDR3 is TGCAGCGCTAGAGCTAAAGGGACAGGCTACGAGCAGTACTTC.

The V call is TRBV12-5, the J call TRBJ2-1, with 7 bases that match TRBD1. The J segment lost 6 bases and the V segment lost 4 bases, leaving 6 bases of the junction unmatched. The germline CDR1 and CDR2 sequences are LGHNT and FRNRAP. The CDR3 is made up of 14 amino acids. The CDR3 sequence is CASGSGTEVNEQFF. CDR3 nucleotide sequence: TGTGCTAGTGGTTCCGGGACAGAGGTCAATGAGCAGTTCTTC.

The rearrangement joins TRBV4-1 to TRBJ1-1, with D perhaps matching TRBD1 (6 bases). The CDR3 length is 15 residues. Germline assignment: CDR1 MGHRA and CDR2 YSYEKL. Trimming left V 1 base short and J 1 base short, with 10 bases between. The CDR3 is CASSQVTGTNTEAFF. CDR3 nucleotide sequence: TGCGCCAGCAGCCAAGTAACAGGGACGAACACTGAAGCTTTCTTT.

The V call is TRBV7-8, the J call TRBJ1-5; D call uncertain. Trimming took off 3 bases at V and 2 bases at J, with 11 bases between the two ends. In germline, CDR1 is SGHVS, CDR2 FQNEAQ. The CDR3 covers 15 residues. The CDR3 DNA reads TGTGCCAGCAGCTTCTCGGGTGCGGGCAATCAGCCCCAGCATTTT. Its protein product is CASSFSGAGNQPQHF.

This rearrangement joins TRBV7-9 to TRBJ2-7; 7 bases agree with TRBD1. This CDR3 spans 16 amino acids. The J segment lost 2 bases and the V segment lost 3 bases, leaving 10 bases of the junction unmatched. Germline-derived CDR1 and CDR2 are SEHNR and FQNEAQ (reference sequence). The CDR3 here is CASSFSTDRPTYEQYF. CDR3 bases: TGTGCCAGCAGCTTCTCGACGGACAGGCCGACCTACGAGCAGTACTTC.

CDR3 in DNA: TGTGCCATCAGTGTGCGGGGGGGCAATGAGCAGTTCTTC. Protein sequence: CAISVRGGNEQFF. The chain carries TRBV10-3 and TRBJ2-1; 9 nucleotides match TRBD2. CDR3 size: 13 residues. With 4 bases clipped from V and 6 bases from J, the junction kept 1 base outside the gene matches. The V gene's germline CDR1 is ENHRY and CDR2 SYGVKD.

The chain has TRBV20-1 and TRBJ1-1, with D perhaps TRBD1 (5 bases). This CDR3 is built from 13 residues. Germline V gives CDR1 DFQATT, CDR2 SNEGSKA (reference sequence). The ends were cut back, 5 bases at V and 3 bases at J, with 13 bases in the middle. The CDR3 region has the DNA TGCAGTGCTCGACGGGGCGGGGACACTGAAGCTTTCTTT. Its protein product is CSARRGGDTEAFF.

This chain joins TRBV27 and TRBJ2-1; D not certain. The CDR3 is made up of 15 amino acids. Germline CDR1 MNHEY, CDR2 SMNVEV (reference sequence). Trimming shortened V by 8 bases and J by 2 bases, and 16 bases separated the two germline ends. CDR3 nucleotide sequence: TGTGCCAGCGTCCCTCCCACGGAACCCTACAATGAGCAGTTCTTC. The encoded protein is CASVPPTEPYNEQFF.

The V call is TRBV6-1, the J call TRBJ2-3, with TRBD2 matching 14 bases. The V segment lost 10 bases and the J segment 5 bases; nucleotides outside the gene matches: 11. CDR1 and CDR2 (germline): MNHNS, SASEGT. The CDR3 has 16 amino acids. The CDR3 loop reads CATQTWTSGGKDTQYF. CDR3 DNA sequence: TGTGCCACCCAAACCTGGACTAGCGGGGGGAAAGATACGCAGTATTTT.

This clonotype was recorded a few times. The V call is TRBV7-3, the J call TRBJ2-5; a weak D match, TRBD2 (7 bases). Germline V gives CDR1 SGHTA, CDR2 FQGTGA. The CDR3 sequence is 17 residues long. V was pared by 1 base and J by 2 bases, with 17 bases between. The CDR3 loop is CASSLNLAGALQETQYF. The CDR3 nucleotides are TGTGCCAGCAGCTTAAATCTCGCGGGGGCGCTTCAAGAGACCCAGTACTTC.